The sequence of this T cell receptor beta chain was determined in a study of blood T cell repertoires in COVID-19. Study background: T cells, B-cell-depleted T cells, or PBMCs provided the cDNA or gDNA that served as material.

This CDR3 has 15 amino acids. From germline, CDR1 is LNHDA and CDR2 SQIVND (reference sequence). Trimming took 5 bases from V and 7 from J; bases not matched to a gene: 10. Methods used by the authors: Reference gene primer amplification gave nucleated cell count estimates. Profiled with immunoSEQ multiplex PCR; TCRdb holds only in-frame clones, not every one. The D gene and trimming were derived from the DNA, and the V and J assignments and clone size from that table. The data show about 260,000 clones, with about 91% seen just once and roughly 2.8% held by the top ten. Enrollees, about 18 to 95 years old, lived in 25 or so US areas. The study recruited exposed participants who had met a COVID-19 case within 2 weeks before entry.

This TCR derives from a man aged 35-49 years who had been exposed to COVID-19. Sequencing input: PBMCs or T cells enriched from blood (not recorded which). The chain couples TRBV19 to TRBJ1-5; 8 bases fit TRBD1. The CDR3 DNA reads TGTGCCAGTAGTTTGGCGGACAGGGTAGGGCAGCCCCAGCATTTT. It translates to CASSLADRVGQPQHF.